This T cell receptor beta chain originates from a study of neoadjuvant anti-PD-1 for oral cavity cancer. The overall study: Patients without progression got a fourth dose around day 43. Study conclusions and caveats: Treg/Th17 ratio rose with pretreatment blood and fell with post-treatment tumor TCRbeta clonality.

Notes on this clone: The antigen remains unidentified.

Patients were newly diagnosed with stage II-IVA oral cavity squamous cell carcinoma without prior systemic or radiation treatment. Here immunoSEQ multiplex PCR was the method, and the copy in TCRdb shows in-frame clones only, minus some. The sample has tens of thousands of clones, more than 65% seen once. The CDR3 has 13 residues. The V gene's germline CDR1 is GTSNPN and CDR2 SVGIG (reference sequence). Trimming took 5 bases from V and 3 from J; bases not matched to a gene: 3. This specimen consisted of PBMCs, obtained before nivolumab (anti-PD-1) treatment. The clonotype originates from a person aged 35-79 years with oral cavity squamous cell carcinoma. The chain uses TRBV30 and TRBJ2-1, with 8 bases lining up with TRBD2. DNA for the CDR3: TGTGCCTGGGGTGCGGGAGGCTACAATGAGCAGTTCTTC. This gives the protein CAWGAGGYNEQFF.